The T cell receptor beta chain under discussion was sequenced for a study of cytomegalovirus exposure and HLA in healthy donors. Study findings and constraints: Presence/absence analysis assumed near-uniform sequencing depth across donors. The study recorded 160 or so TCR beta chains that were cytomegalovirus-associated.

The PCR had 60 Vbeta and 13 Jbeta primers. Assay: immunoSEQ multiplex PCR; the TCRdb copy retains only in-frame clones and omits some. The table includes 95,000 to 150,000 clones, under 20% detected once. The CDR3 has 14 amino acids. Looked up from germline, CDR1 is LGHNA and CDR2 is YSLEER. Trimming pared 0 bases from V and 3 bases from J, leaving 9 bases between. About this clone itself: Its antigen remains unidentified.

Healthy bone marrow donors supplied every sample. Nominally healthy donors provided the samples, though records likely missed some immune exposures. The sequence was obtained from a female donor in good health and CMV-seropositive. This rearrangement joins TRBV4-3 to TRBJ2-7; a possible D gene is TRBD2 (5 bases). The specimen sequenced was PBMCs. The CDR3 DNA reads TGCGCCAGCAGCCAAGATCTTCGGGGCTACGAGCAGTACTTC. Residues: CASSQDLRGYEQYF.